This T cell receptor beta chain derives from a study of PD-L1 blockade in urothelial cancer. As for the study in general: Bladder-origin urothelial cancer in males covered about 90% of the roughly 30 patients. Blood analyses occurred 3 weeks (second dose) and 6 weeks post treatment start. Researchers found blood samples held a median of approximately 150,000 T cells.

Notes on this clone: What it binds is unknown.

Sequencing used immunoSEQ multiplex PCR; TCRdb keeps in-frame clones, though not all of them. Of approximately 110,000 clones in the sample, under 85% were seen once. This CDR3 contains 13 residues. Germline lookup yields CDR1 LGHNA and CDR2 YNFKEQ. The V end lost 3 bases, the J end lost 3 bases, and 8 bases lay between the germline ends. Study-wide points: Prediction of better survival came from below-median pretreatment blood TCR clonality.

The clonotype comes from a man over 45 with urothelial cancer. Sequences were derived from PBMCs, sampled around atezolizumab (anti-PD-L1) treatment. The chain links TRBV4-2 to TRBJ1-2; D gene ambiguous. In DNA form, the CDR3 reads TGTGCCAGCAGCCAGTCGGCGGACTATGGCTACACCTTC. It codes for CASSQSADYGYTF.